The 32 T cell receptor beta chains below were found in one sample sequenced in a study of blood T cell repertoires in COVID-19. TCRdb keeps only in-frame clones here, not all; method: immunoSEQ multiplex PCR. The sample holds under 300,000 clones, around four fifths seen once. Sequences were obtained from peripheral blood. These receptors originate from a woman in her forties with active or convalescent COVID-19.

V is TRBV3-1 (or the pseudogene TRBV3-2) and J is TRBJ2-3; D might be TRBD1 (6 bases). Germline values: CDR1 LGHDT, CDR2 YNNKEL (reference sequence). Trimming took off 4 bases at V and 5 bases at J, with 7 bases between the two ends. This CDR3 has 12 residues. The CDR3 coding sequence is TGTGCCAGCAGCCGAGGGGGAGATACGCAGTATTTT. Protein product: CASSRGGDTQYF.

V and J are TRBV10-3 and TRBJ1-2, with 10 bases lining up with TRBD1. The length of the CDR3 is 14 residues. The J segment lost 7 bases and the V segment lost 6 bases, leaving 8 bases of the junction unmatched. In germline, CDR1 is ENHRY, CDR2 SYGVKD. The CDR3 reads CAISGTGATGGYTF. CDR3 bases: TGTGCCATCAGCGGGACAGGGGCGACGGGTGGCTACACCTTC.

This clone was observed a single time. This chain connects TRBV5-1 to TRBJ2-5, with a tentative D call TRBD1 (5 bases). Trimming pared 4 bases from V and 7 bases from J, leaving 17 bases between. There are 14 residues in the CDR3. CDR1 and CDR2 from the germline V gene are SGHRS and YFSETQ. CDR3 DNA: TGCGCCAGCAGCCCCGGGTCGAATCAGGGGACCCAGTACTTC. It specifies CASSPGSNQGTQYF.

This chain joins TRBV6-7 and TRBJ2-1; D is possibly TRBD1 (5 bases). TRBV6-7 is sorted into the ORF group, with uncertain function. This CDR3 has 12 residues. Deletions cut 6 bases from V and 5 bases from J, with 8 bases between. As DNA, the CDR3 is TGTGCCAGCAGGGACACGGACAATGAGCAGTTCTTC. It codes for CASRDTDNEQFF.

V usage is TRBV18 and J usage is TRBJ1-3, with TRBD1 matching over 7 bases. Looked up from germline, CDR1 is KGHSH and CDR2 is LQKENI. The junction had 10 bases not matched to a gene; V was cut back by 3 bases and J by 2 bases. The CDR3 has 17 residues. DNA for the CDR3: TGTGCCAGCTCACCGCAGACAGGGCTCATTACTGGAAACACCATATATTTT. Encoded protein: CASSPQTGLITGNTIYF.

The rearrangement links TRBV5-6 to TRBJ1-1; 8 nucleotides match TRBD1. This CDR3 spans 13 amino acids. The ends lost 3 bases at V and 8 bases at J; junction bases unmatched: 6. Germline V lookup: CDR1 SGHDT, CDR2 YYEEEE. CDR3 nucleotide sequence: TGTGCCAGCAGCTACTCTGACAGGGGAGAAGCTTTCTTT. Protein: CASSYSDRGEAFF.

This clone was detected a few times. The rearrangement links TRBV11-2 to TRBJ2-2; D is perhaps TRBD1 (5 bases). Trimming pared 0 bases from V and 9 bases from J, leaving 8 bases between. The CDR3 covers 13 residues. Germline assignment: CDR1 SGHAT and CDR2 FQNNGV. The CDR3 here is CASSLDRDRELFF. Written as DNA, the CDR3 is TGTGCCAGCAGCTTAGACAGGGATCGGGAGCTGTTTTTT.

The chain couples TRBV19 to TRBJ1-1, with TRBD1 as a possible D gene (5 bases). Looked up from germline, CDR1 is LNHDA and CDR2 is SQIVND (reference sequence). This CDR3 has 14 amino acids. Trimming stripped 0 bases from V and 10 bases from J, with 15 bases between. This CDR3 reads CASSIDPTIRGAFF. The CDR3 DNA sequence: TGTGCCAGTAGTATAGATCCTACGATAAGGGGAGCTTTCTTT.

Here the CDR3 reads CANQGLPTGELFF. The CDR3 DNA sequence: TGTGCCAACCAGGGACTTCCCACCGGGGAGCTGTTTTTT. The rearrangement links TRBV10-3 to TRBJ2-2; possibly TRBD2 for D (6 bases). Trimming shortened V by 10 bases and J by 4 bases, and 13 bases separated the two germline ends. Germline V gives CDR1 ENHRY, CDR2 SYGVKD. CDR3 length: 13 amino acids.

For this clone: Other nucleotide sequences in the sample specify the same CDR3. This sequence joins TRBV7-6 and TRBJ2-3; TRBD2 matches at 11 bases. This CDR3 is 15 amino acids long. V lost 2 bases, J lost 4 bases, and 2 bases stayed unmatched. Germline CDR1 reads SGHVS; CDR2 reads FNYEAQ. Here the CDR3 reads CASSLLAGGSDTQYF. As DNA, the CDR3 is TGTGCCAGCAGCTTATTAGCGGGGGGGTCAGATACGCAGTATTTT.

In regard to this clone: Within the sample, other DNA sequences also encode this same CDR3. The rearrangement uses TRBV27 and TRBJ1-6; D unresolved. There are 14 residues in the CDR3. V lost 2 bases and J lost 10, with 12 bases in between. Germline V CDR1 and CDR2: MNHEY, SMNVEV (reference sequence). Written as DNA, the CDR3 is TGTGCCAGCAGTTTACGGCGGGTCCTGTCACCCCTCCACTTT. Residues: CASSLRRVLSPLHF.

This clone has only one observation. CDR3 sequence (DNA): TGTGCCAGCAGCCCCCGGTCAGGGGCCCACCTGAACACTGAAGCTTTCTTT. It translates to CASSPRSGAHLNTEAFF. The chain couples TRBV4-2 to TRBJ1-1; perhaps TRBD1 as D (6 bases). With 4 bases removed from V and 0 bases from J, the gap between germline ends came to 18 bases. The germline V gene encodes CDR1 LGHNA and CDR2 YNFKEQ. The CDR3 contains 17 residues.

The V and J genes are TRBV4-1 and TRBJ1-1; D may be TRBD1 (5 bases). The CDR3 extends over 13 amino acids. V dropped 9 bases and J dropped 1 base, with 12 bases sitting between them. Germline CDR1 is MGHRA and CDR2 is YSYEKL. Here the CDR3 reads CASAGGENTEAFF. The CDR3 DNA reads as TGCGCCAGTGCGGGGGGGGAGAACACTGAAGCTTTCTTT.

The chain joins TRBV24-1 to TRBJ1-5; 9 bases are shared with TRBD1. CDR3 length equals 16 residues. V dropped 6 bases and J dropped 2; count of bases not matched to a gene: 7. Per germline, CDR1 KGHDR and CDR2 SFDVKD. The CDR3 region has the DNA TGTGCCACCAGTCCGACGGGACAGGGAGGCAATCAGCCCCAGCATTTT. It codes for CATSPTGQGGNQPQHF.

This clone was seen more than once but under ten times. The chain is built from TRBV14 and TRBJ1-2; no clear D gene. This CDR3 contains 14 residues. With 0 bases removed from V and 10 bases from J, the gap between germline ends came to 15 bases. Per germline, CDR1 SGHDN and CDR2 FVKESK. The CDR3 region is CASSQDRRRVDYTF. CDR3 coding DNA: TGTGCCAGCAGCCAAGACCGCCGGAGGGTCGACTACACCTTC.

This chain's CDR3 is CASSEARVTQYF. For the CDR3, the DNA is TGTGCCAGCAGTGAAGCTCGGGTTACGCAGTATTTT. V gene TRBV6-1 combines with J gene TRBJ2-3; D gene uncertain. The ends were cut back, 0 bases at V and 8 bases at J, with 6 bases in the middle. This CDR3 region has 12 residues. Germline V gene lookup returns CDR1 MNHNS and CDR2 SASEGT.

In nucleotides, the CDR3 is TGCGCCAGCAGCACGACAGGCTCGGGCAATCAGCCCCAGCATTTT. The encoded protein is CASSTTGSGNQPQHF. This chain uses TRBV5-1 with TRBJ1-5, with D maybe TRBD1 (6 bases). This CDR3 region has 15 residues. Germline CDR1 reads SGHRS; CDR2 reads YFSETQ. V lost 4 bases and J lost 2, with 13 bases in between.

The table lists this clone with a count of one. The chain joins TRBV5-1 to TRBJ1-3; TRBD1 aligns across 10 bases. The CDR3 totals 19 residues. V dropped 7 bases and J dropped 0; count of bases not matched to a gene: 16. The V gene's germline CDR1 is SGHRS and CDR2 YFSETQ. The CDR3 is CASSKLGQGTTSSGNTIYF. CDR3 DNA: TGCGCCAGCTCAAAACTGGGACAGGGGACTACCAGCTCTGGAAACACCATATATTTT. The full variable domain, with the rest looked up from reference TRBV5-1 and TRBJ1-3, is KAGVTQTPRYLIKTRGQQVTLSCSPISGHRSVSWYQQTPGQGLQFLFEYFSETQRNKGNFPGRFSGRQFSNSRSEMNVSTLELGDSALYLCASSKLGQGTTSSGNTIYFGEGSWLTVV.

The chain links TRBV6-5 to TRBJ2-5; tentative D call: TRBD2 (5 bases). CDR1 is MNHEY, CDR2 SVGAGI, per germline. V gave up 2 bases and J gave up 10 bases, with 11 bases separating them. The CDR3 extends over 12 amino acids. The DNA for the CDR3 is TGTGCCAGCAGTTACAGCGGATCTCACCAGTACTTC. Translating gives CASSYSGSHQYF.

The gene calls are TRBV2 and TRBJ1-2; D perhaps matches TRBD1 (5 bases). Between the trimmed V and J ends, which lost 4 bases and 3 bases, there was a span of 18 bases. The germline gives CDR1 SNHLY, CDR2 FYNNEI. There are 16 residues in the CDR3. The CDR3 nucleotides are TGTGCCAGCAGTGGGCAGGGAGGGGCCTGGGACTATGGCTACACCTTC. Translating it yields CASSGQGGAWDYGYTF.

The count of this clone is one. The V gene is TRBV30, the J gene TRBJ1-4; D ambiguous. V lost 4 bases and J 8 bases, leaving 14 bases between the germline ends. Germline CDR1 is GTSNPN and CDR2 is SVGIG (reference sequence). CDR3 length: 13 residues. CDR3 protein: CAWTGRVGEKLFF. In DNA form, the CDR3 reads TGTGCCTGGACTGGGAGGGTAGGGGAAAAACTGTTTTTT.

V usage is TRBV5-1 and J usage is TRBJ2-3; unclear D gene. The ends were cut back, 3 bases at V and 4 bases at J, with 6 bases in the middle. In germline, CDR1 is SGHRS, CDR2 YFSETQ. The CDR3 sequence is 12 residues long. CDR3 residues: CASSWASDTQYF. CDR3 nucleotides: TGCGCCAGCAGCTGGGCGTCAGATACGCAGTATTTT.

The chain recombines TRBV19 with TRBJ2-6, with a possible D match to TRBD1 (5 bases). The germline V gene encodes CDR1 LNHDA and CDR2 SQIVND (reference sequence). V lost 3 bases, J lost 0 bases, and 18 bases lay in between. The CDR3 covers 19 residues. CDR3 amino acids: CASSIPYRNPRSGANVLTF. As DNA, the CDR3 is TGTGCCAGTAGTATCCCGTACAGGAATCCTCGCTCTGGGGCCAACGTCCTGACTTTC.

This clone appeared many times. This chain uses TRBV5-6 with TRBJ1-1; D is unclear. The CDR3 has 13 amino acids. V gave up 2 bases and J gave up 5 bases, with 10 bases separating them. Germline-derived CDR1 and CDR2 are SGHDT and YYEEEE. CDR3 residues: CASSFLSRTEAFF. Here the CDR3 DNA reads TGTGCCAGCAGCTTCCTTTCGAGGACTGAAGCTTTCTTT.

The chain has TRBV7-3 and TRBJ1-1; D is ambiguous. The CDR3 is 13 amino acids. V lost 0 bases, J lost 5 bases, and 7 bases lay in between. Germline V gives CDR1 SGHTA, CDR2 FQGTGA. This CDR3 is CASSLTSVTEAFF. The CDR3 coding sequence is TGTGCCAGCAGCTTAACGTCGGTAACTGAAGCTTTCTTT.

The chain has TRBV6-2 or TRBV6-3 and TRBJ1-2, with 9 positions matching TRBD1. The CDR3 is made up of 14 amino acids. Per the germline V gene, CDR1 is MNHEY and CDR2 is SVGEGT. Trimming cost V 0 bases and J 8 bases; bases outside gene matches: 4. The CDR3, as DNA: TGTGCCAGCAGTTACTCGATTGGACAGGGGGGCTACACCTTC. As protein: CASSYSIGQGGYTF.

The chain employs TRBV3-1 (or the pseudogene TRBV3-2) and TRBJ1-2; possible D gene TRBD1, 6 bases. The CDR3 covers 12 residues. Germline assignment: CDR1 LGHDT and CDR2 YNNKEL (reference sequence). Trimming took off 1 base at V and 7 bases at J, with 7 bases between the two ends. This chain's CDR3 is CASSQGGRGYTF. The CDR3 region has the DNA TGTGCCAGCAGCCAAGGGGGGCGTGGCTACACCTTC.

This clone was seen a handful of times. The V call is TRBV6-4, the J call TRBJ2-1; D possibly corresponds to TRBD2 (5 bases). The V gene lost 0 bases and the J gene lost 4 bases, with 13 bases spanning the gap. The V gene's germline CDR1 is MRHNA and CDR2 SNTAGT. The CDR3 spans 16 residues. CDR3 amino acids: CASSDSSDGPYNEQFF. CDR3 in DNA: TGTGCCAGCAGTGACTCTAGCGATGGACCATACAATGAGCAGTTCTTC.

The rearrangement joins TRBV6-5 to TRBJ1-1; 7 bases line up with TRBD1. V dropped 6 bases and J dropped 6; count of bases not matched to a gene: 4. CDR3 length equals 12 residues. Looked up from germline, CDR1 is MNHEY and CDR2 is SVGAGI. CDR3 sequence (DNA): TGTGCCAGCAGCCGCGGGACAGCTGAAGCTTTCTTT. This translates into CASSRGTAEAFF.

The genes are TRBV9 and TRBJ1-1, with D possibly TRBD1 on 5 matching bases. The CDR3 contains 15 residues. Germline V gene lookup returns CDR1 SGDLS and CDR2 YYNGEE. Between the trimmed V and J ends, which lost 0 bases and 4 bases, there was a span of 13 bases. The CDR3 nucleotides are TGTGCCAGCAGCGTAGAAGGAGGGACCAGCACTGAAGCTTTCTTT. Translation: CASSVEGGTSTEAFF. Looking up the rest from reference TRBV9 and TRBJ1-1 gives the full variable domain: DSGVTQTPKHLITATGQRVTLRCSPRSGDLSVYWYQQSLDQGLQFLIQYYNGEERAKGNILERFSAQQFPDLHSELNLSSLELGDSALYFCASSVEGGTSTEAFFGQGTRLTVV.

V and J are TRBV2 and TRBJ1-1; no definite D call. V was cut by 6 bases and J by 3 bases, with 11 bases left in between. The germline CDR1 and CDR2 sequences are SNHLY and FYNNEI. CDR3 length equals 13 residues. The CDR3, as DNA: TGTGCCAGCAGCCCTGAGGCGGACACTGAAGCTTTCTTT. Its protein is CASSPEADTEAFF.

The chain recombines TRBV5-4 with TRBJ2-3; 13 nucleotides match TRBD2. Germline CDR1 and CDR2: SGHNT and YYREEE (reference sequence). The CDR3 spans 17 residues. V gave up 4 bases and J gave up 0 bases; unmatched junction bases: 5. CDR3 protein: CASSARLAGGSTDTQYF. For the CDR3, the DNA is TGTGCCAGCAGCGCTAGACTAGCGGGGGGCAGCACAGATACGCAGTATTTT.